This T cell receptor beta chain originates from a study of T cell responses to AZD1222 COVID-19 vaccine. The method was immunoSEQ multiplex PCR; TCRdb's version includes in-frame clones alone and lacks a portion of them. The data hold about 270,000 clones, with 90% to 95% observed a single time. Trimming pared 3 bases from V and 5 bases from J, leaving 12 bases between. The CDR3 has 13 amino acids. The germline CDR1 and CDR2 sequences are SGDLS and YYNGEE. The source material was peripheral blood, sampled 28 days after the second AZD1222 dose. This chain links TRBV9 with TRBJ2-7; weak D call: TRBD1 (5 bases). This receptor was identified in an adult who received the AZD1222 COVID-19 vaccine. As DNA, the CDR3 is TGTGCCAGCAGCGGCTGGCAGGGCGACGAGCAGTACTTC. Its protein product is CASSGWQGDEQYF.